These T cell receptor beta chains were read from a single sample in a study of identical twins. One entry per CDR3 protein results from TCRdb running MiXCR on the 5' RACE reads. The repertoire has over 550,000 distinct CDR3 sequences, roughly 7.2% of them found once; the top ten carry roughly 1.5%. These data are also associated with another study on yellow fever vaccine responses in identical twins.

What was sequenced was PBMCs. The receptor source for this set is a woman between 18 and 29 years old in good health. Each CDR3 is given without its conserved first and last residue. Each record gives: J gene, V gene, CDR3 protein.

TRBJ2-5,TRBV20-1,SASFPEETQY
TRBJ2-7,TRBV23-1,ASSPSGTEAYEQY
TRBJ2-5,TRBV7-9,ASSYEGLQETQY
TRBJ1-1,TRBV7-9,ASSLEDRVTEAF
TRBJ2-1,TRBV12-3/TRBV12-4,ASSVTSDNPYNEQF
TRBJ2-5,TRBV5-5,ASSRDRLVETQY
TRBJ2-1,TRBV20-1,SARVASGGSNEQF
TRBJ1-1,TRBV6-5,ASSSPLTGGAF
TRBJ2-5,TRBV6-6,ASSAGTRETQY
TRBJ2-7,TRBV5-6,ASSYLAGGSREQY
TRBJ1-2,TRBV28,ASSLVLSGANYGYT
TRBJ1-2,TRBV4-1,ASSQLGFGYGYT
TRBJ2-6,TRBV10-3,AISVTSGNLPGANVLT
TRBJ2-7,TRBV27,ASSPSSGSTYEQY
TRBJ2-5,TRBV3-1,ASSPGGTAGGQETQY
TRBJ1-5,TRBV5-6,ASSYTGVGEPQH
TRBJ2-3,TRBV6-1,ASSRGLSLSTDTQY
TRBJ1-6,TRBV27,ASSLSRSSYNSPLH
TRBJ2-3,TRBV7-9,ASNPGGPPDTQY
TRBJ2-2,TRBV29-1,SVGRQGAGELF
TRBJ2-7,TRBV28,ASSNPGQAIYEQY
TRBJ2-2,TRBV15,ATSRDTGIKRGELF
TRBJ2-1,TRBV11-2,ASSSMGGREQF
TRBJ1-3,TRBV3-1,ASSQDPQASGNTIY
TRBJ2-7,TRBV6-5,ASSYSSGQGLHEQY
TRBJ2-3,TRBV18,ASSPVRQAGPDTQY
TRBJ2-4,TRBV4-2,ASSKEDLQGPKNIQY
TRBJ2-7,TRBV20-1,SAMDRTGVQY
TRBJ2-2,TRBV7-7,ASPSDFAGGPRELF
TRBJ2-5,TRBV14,ASSQNLDSLETQY
TRBJ2-7,TRBV7-8,ASSPTSGTTYEQY
TRBJ1-6,TRBV14,ASSQGGKKGSPLH
TRBJ2-4,TRBV27,ASSEWGGVANIQY
TRBJ1-1,TRBV20-1,SARTGTGGVEAF
TRBJ1-1,TRBV5-1,ASSAGTGVWDTEAF
TRBJ2-5,TRBV3-1,ASSQSGGAETQY
TRBJ1-5,TRBV24-1,ATSDSGTKNQPQH